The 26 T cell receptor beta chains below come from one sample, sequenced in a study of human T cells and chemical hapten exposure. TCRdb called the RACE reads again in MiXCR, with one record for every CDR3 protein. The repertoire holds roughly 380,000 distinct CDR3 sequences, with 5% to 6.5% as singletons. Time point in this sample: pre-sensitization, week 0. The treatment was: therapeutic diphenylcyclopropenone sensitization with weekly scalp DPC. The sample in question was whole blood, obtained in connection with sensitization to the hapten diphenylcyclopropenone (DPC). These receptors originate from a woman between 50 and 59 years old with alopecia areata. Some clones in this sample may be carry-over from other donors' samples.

The CDR3, as DNA: TGTGCCAGCAGCTCATCCGACAGGGGTTCCCCCGGGGAGCTGTTTTTT. Protein sequence: CASSSSDRGSPGELFF. The chain uses TRBV7-7 and TRBJ2-2; 8 bases are shared with TRBD1. After removal of 4 bases from V and 6 bases from J, the junction contained 10 bases not matched to a gene. The CDR3 runs 16 residues. Germline CDR1 and CDR2: SSHAT and FNYEAQ (reference sequence). Complete variable domain (other parts from reference TRBV7-7 and TRBJ2-2): GAGVSQSPRYKVTKRGQDVTLRCDPISSHATLYWYQQALGQGPEFLTYFNYEAQPDKSGLPSDRFSAERPEGSISTLTIQRTEQRDSAMYRCASSSSDRGSPGELFFGEGSRLTVL.

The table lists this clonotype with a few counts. In nucleotides, the CDR3 is TGTGCCAGCAGCGACGGACTAGCGATAAGCACAGATACGCAGTATTTT. Protein: CASSDGLAISTDTQYF. The rearrangement links TRBV7-9 to TRBJ2-3; 9 bases match TRBD2. Germline CDR1 reads SEHNR; CDR2 reads FQNEAQ (reference sequence). The CDR3 has 16 amino acids. Trimming cost V 5 bases and J 0 bases; bases outside gene matches: 6.

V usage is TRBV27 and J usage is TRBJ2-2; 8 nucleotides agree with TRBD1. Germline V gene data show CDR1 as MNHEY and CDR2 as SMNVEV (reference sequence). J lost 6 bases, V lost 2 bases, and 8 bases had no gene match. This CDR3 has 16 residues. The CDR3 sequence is CASSLIRTDRAGELFF. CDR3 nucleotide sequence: TGTGCCAGCAGTTTAATACGGACGGACAGGGCCGGGGAGCTGTTTTTT.

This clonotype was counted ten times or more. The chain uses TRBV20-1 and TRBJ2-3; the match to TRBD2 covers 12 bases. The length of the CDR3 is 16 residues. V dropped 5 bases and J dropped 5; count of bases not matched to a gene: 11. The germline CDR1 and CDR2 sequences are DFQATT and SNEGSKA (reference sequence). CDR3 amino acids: CSAPNPSGGARDTQYF. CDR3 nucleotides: TGCAGTGCTCCCAATCCTAGCGGGGGGGCCAGAGATACGCAGTATTTT.

Written as DNA, the CDR3 is TGTGCCATCACCACGGACAGCCGAACTGAAGCTTTCTTT. It is translated as CAITTDSRTEAFF. The chain joins TRBV10-3 to TRBJ1-1; the D gene is possibly TRBD1 (6 bases). V gave up 7 bases and J gave up 5 bases, with 14 bases separating them. This CDR3 is 13 amino acids long. CDR1 is ENHRY and CDR2 is SYGVKD in the germline V gene.

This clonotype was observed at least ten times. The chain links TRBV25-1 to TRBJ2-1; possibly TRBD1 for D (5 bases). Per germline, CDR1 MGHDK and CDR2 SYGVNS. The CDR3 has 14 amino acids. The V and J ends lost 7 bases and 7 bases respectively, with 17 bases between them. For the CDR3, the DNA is TGTGCCAGCACCCCCGAAGGGGCTACAAATGAGCAGTTCTTC. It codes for CASTPEGATNEQFF. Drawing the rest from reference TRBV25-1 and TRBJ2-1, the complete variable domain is EADIYQTPRYLVIGTGKKITLECSQTMGHDKMYWYQQDPGMELHLIHYSYGVNSTEKGDLSSESTVSRIRTEHFPLTLESARPSHTSQYLCASTPEGATNEQFFGPGTRLTVL.

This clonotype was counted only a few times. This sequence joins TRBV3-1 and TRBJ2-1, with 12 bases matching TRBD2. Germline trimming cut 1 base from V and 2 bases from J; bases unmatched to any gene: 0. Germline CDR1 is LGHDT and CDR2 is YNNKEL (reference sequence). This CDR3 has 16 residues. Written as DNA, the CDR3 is TGTGCCAGCAGCCAAGGACTAGCGGGGGCCTACAATGAGCAGTTCTTC. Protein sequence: CASSQGLAGAYNEQFF.

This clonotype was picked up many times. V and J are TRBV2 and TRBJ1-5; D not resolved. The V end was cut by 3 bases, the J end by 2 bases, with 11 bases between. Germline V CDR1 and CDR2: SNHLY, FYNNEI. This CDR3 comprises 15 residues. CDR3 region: CASSDWAGGNQPQHF. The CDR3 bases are TGTGCCAGCAGTGACTGGGCCGGGGGCAATCAGCCCCAGCATTTT.

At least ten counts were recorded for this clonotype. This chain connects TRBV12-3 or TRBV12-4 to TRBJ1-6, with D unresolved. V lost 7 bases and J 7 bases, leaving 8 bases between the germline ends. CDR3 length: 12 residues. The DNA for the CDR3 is TGTGCCAGCAATAGCCTCAATTCACCCCTCCACTTT. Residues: CASNSLNSPLHF.

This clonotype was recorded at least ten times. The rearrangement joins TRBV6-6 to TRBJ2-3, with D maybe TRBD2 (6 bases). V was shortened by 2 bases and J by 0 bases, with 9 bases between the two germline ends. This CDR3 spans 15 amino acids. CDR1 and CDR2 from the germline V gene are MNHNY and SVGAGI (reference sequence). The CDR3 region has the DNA TGTGCCAGCAGTTACGCGGGGTTGAGCACAGATACGCAGTATTTT. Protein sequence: CASSYAGLSTDTQYF.

The CDR3 is CASSLEGAGGDTQYF. The CDR3 nucleotides read TGTGCCAGCAGCTTAGAGGGGGCCGGTGGAGATACGCAGTATTTT. J is TRBJ2-3 and V is TRBV11-2; perhaps TRBD1 as D (6 bases). The V end lost 0 bases, the J end lost 5 bases, and 12 bases lay between the germline ends. Germline CDR1 is SGHAT and CDR2 is FQNNGV. This CDR3 is 15 amino acids long. Together with reference TRBV11-2 and TRBJ2-3, the CDR3 gives the full variable domain: EAGVAQSPRYKIIEKRQSVAFWCNPISGHATLYWYQQILGQGPKLLIQFQNNGVVDDSQLPKDRFSAERLKGVDSTLKIQPAKLEDSAVYLCASSLEGAGGDTQYFGPGTRLTVL.

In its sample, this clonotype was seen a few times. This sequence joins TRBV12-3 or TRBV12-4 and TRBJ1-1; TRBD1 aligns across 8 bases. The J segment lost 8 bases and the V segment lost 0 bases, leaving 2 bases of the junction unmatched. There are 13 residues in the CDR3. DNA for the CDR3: TGTGCCAGCAGTTTAGCGGGGGACAGGGAAGCTTTCTTT. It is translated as CASSLAGDREAFF.

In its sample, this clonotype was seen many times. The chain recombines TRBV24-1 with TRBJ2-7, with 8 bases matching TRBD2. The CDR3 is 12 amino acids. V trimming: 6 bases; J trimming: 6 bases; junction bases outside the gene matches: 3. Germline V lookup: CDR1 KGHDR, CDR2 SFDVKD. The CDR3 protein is CATSPGRGEQYF. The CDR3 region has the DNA TGTGCCACCAGTCCCGGGAGGGGCGAGCAGTACTTC.

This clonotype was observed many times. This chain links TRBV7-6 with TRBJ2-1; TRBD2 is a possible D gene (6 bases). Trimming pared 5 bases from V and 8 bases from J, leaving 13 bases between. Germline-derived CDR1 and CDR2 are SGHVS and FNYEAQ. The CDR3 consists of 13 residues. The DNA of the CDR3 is TGTGCCAGCAGCCTACAGGAGGGCGATGAGCAGTTCTTC. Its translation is CASSLQEGDEQFF. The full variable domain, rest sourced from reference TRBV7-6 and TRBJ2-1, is GAGVSQSPRYKVTKRGQDVALRCDPISGHVSLYWYRQALGQGPEFLTYFNYEAQQDKSGLPNDRFSAERPEGSISTLTIQRTEQRDSAMYRCASSLQEGDEQFFGPGTRLTVL.

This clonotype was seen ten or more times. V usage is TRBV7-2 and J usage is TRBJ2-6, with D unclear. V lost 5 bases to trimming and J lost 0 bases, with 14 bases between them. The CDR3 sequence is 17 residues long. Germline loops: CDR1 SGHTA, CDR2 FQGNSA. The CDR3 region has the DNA TGTGCCAGCAGCCCCCGGACGGCAGACTCTGGGGCCAACGTCCTGACTTTC. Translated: CASSPRTADSGANVLTF.

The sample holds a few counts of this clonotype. The CDR3 here is CASSLGSGDSNQPQHF. As DNA, the CDR3 is TGCGCCAGCAGCTTGGGGTCAGGGGATAGCAATCAGCCCCAGCATTTT. The chain is built from TRBV5-1 and TRBJ1-5; TRBD1 is a possible D gene (6 bases). The CDR3 runs 16 residues. Trimming took 0 bases from V and 0 from J, leaving 10 bases between them. The germline V gene has CDR1 SGHRS and CDR2 YFSETQ.

This CDR3 reads CSAREVSGNEQFF. The CDR3 DNA follows: TGCAGTGCTAGAGAAGTTAGCGGGAATGAGCAGTTCTTC. The gene calls are TRBV20-1 and TRBJ2-1; 7 nucleotides line up with TRBD2. Germline values: CDR1 DFQATT, CDR2 SNEGSKA (reference sequence). The CDR3 is 13 residues long. V trimming: 0 bases; J trimming: 7 bases; junction bases outside the gene matches: 3.

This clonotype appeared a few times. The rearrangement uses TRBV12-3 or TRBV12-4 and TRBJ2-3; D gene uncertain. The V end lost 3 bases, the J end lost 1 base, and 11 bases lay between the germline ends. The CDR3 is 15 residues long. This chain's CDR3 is CASSLFSGGTDTQYF. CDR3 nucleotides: TGTGCCAGCAGTTTGTTCTCCGGTGGCACAGATACGCAGTATTTT.

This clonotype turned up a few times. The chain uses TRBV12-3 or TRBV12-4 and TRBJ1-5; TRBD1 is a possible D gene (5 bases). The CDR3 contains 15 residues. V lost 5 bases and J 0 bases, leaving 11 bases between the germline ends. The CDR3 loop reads CASSPGGGSNQPQHF. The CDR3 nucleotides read TGTGCCAGCAGTCCCGGCGGGGGTAGCAATCAGCCCCAGCATTTT.

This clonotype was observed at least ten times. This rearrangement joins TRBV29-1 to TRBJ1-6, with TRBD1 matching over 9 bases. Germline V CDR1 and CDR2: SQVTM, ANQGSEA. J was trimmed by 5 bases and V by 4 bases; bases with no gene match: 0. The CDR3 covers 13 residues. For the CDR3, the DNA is TGCAGCGTTGGACAGGGGGATAATTCACCCCTCCACTTT. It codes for CSVGQGDNSPLHF.

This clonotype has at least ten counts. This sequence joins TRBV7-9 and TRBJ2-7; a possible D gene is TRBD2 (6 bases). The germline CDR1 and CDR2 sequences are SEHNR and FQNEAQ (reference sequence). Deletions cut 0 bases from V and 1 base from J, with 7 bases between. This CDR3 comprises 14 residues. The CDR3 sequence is CASSLAGLSYEQYF. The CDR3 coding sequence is TGTGCCAGCAGCTTAGCAGGACTATCCTACGAGCAGTACTTC. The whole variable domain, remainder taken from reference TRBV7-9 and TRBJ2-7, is DTGVSQNPRHKITKRGQNVTFRCDPISEHNRLYWYRQTLGQGPEFLTYFQNEAQLEKSRLLSDRFSAERPKGSFSTLEIQRTEQGDSAMYLCASSLAGLSYEQYFGPGTRLTVT.

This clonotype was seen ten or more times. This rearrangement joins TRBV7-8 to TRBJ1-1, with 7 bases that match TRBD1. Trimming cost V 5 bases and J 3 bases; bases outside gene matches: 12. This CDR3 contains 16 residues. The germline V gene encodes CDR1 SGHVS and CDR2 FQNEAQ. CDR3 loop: CASSPWTGQMDTEAFF. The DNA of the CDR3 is TGTGCCAGCAGCCCCTGGACAGGTCAGATGGACACTGAAGCTTTCTTT.

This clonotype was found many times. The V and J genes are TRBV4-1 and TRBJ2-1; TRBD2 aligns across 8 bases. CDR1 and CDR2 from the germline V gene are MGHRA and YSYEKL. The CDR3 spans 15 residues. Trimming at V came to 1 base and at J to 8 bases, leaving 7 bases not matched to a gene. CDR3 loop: CASSQGAGDLDEQFF. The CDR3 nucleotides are TGCGCCAGCAGCCAAGGAGCGGGGGATTTGGATGAGCAGTTCTTC.

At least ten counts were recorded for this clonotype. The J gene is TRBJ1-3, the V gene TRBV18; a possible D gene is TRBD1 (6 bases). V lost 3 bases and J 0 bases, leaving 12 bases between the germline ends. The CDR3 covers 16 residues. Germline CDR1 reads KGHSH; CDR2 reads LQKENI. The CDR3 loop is CASSPGQRHSGNTIYF. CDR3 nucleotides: TGTGCCAGCTCACCCGGACAGCGCCACTCTGGAAACACCATATATTTT.

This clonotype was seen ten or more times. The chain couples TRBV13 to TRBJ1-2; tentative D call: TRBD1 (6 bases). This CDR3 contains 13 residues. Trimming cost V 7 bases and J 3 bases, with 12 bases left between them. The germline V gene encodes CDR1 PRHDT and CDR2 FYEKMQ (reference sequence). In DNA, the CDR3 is TGTGCCAGCACCGAAGCAGGGGACTATGGCTACACCTTC. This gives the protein CASTEAGDYGYTF.

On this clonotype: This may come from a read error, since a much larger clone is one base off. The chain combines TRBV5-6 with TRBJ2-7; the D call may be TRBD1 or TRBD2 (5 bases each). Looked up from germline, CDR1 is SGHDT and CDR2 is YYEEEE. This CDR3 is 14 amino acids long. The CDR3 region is CVSSLGRGVYEQYF. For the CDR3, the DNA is TGTGTCAGCAGCTTGGGCCGAGGGGTCTACGAGCAGTACTTC.